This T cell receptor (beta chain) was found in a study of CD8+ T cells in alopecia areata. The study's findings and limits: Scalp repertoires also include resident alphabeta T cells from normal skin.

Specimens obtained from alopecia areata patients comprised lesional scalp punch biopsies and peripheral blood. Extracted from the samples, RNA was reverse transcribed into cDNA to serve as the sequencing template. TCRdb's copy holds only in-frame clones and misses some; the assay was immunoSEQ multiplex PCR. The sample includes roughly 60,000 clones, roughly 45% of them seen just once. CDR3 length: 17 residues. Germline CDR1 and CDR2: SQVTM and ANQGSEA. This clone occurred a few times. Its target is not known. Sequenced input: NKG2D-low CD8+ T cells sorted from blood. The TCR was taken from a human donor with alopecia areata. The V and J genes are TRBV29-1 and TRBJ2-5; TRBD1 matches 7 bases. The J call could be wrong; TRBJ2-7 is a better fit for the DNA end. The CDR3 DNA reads TGCAGCGTTGCAGATGAGACAGGGATGATATCCAACTACGAGCAGTACTTC. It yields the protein CSVADETGMISNYEQYF.